Here is one T cell receptor (beta chain) with its context. The data were produced by immunoSEQ multiplex PCR, yet TCRdb's version contains in-frame clones alone and is incomplete. Here the sample spans under 150,000 clones, around nine tenths being singletons. The sample is drawn from a study of blood T cell repertoires in COVID-19. V was clipped by 2 bases and J by 2 bases, with 19 bases between them. The CDR3 loop spans 18 amino acids. The germline CDR1 and CDR2 sequences are SGHNT and YENEEA. The TCR was taken from a woman aged 45-65 years who had recovered from COVID-19. Sequencing was done on a sample of PBMCs or T cells enriched from blood (not recorded which). V is TRBV11-3 and J is TRBJ1-5, with D hard to call. The DNA of the CDR3 is TGTGCCAGCAGCTTAAGCGGGAGTTCCTTTGGTGGCAATCAGCCCCAGCATTTT. This gives the protein CASSLSGSSFGGNQPQHF.